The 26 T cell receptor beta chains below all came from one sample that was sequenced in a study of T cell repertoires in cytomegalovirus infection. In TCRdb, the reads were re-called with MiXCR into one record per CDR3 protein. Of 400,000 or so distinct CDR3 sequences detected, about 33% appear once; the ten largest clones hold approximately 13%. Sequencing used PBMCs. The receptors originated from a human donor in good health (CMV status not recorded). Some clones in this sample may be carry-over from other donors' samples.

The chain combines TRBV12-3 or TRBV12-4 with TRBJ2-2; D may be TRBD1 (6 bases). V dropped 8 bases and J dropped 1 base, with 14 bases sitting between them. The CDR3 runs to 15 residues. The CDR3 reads CASETGHLNTGELFF. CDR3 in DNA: TGTGCCAGCGAGACGGGACATTTGAACACCGGGGAGCTGTTTTTT.

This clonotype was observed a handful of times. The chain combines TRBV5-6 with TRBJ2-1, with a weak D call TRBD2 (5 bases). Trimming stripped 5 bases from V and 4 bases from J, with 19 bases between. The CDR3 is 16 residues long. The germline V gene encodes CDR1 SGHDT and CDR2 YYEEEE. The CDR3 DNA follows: TGTGCCAGCAGGGGCCTTGAGGGCCTGGCATACAATGAGCAGTTCTTC. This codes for CASRGLEGLAYNEQFF.

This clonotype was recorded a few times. The CDR3 is CASSQESSYETQYF. Here the CDR3 DNA reads TGTGCCAGCAGCCAAGAGTCTAGCTACGAGACCCAGTACTTC. The genes are TRBV14 and TRBJ2-5, with D perhaps matching TRBD2 (5 bases). This CDR3 comprises 14 residues. The germline V gene has CDR1 SGHDN and CDR2 FVKESK. V shed 0 bases and J shed 5 bases, with 10 bases lying between them.

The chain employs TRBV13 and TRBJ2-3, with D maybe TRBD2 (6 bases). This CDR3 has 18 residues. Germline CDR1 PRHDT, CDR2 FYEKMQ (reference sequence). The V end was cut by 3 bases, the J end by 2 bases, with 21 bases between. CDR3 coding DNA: TGTGCCAGCAGCTTTTGGGCTAGGGACTCCAGCCCCACAGATACGCAGTATTTT. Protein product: CASSFWARDSSPTDTQYF.

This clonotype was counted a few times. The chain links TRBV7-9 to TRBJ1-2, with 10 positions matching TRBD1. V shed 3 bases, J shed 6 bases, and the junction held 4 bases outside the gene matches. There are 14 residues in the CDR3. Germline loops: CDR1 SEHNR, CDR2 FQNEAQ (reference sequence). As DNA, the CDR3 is TGTGCCAGCAGCTTGACCGGGACAGGGGATGGCTACACCTTC. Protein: CASSLTGTGDGYTF.

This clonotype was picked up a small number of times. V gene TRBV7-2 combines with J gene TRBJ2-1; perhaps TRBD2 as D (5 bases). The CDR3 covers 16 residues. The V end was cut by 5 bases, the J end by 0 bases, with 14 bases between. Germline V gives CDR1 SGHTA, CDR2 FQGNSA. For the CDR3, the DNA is TGTGCCAGCAGCCTGGACTCGCTAAGCTCCTACAATGAGCAGTTCTTC. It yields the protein CASSLDSLSSYNEQFF.

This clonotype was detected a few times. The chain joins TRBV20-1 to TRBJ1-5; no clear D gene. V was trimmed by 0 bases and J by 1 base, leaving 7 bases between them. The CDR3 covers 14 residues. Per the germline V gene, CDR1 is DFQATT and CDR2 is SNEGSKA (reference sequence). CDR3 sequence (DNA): TGCAGTGCTAGAGATTTGCTGAGCAATCAGCCCCAGCATTTT. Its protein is CSARDLLSNQPQHF.

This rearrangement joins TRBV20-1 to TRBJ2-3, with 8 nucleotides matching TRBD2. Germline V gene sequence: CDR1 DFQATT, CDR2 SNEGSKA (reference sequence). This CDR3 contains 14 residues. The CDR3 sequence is CRDRRGASTDTQYF. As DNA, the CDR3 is TGCAGAGACCGGCGGGGGGCTAGCACAGATACGCAGTATTTT.

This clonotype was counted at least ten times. The CDR3 DNA reads as TGTGCCAGCAGCTCCGCAGTTAGCGGGGGGGAGTCCGATACGCAGTATTTT. Protein product: CASSSAVSGGESDTQYF. The J gene is TRBJ2-3, the V gene TRBV7-2; TRBD2 matches 11 bases. The CDR3 runs 17 residues. Germline V lookup: CDR1 SGHTA, CDR2 FQGNSA. V lost 4 bases to trimming and J lost 6 bases; unmatched junction nucleotides: 12. Supplemented by reference TRBV7-2 and TRBJ2-3, the full variable domain reads GAGVSQSPSNKVTEKGKDVELRCDPISGHTALYWYRQSLGQGLEFLIYFQGNSAPDKSGLPSDRFSAERTGGSVSTLTIQRTQQEDSAVYLCASSSAVSGGESDTQYFGPGTRLTVL.

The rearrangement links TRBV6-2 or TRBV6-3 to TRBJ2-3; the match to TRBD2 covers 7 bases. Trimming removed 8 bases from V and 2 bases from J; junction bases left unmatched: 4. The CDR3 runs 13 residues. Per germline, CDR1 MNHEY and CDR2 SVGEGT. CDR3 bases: TGTGCCAGCGGCCTAGCGGACACAGATACGCAGTATTTT. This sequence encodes CASGLADTDTQYF.

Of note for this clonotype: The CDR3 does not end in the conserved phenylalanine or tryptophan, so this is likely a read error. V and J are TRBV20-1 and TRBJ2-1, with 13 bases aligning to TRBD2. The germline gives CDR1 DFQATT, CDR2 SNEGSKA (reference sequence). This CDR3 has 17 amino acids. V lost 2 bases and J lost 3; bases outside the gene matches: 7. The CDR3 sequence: CSARPKGLAGNYNEQFL. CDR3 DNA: TGCAGTGCTAGACCTAAGGGACTAGCGGGGAACTACAATGAGCAGTTCTTA.

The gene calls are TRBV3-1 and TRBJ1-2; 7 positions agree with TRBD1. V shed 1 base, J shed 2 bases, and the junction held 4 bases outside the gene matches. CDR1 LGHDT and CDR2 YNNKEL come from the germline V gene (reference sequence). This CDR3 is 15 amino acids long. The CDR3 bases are TGTGCCAGCAGCCAAGCGGGGACAGAAAACTATGGCTACACCTTC. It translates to CASSQAGTENYGYTF. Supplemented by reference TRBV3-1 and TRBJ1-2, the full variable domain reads DTAVSQTPKYLVTQMGNDKSIKCEQNLGHDTMYWYKQDSKKFLKIMFSYNNKELIINETVPNRFSPKSPDKAHLNLHINSLELGDSAVYFCASSQAGTENYGYTFGSGTRLTVV.

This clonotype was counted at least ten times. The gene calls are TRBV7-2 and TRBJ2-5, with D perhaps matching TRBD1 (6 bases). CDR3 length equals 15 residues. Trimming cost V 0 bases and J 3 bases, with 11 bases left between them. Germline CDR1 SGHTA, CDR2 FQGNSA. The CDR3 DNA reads TGTGCCAGCAGCTTAGCGGGGGCCGTTGAAGAGACCCAGTACTTC. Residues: CASSLAGAVEETQYF.

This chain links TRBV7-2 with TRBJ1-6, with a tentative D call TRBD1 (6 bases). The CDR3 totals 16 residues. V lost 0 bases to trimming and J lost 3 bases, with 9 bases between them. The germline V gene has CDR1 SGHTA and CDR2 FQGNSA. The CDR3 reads CASSLATGYYNSPLHF. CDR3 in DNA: TGTGCCAGCAGCTTAGCTACAGGGTACTATAATTCACCCCTCCACTTT.

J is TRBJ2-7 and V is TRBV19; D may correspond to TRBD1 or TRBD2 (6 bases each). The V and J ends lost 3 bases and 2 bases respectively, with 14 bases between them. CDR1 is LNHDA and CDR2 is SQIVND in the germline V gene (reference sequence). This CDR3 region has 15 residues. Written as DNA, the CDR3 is TGTGCCAGTAGTATTGGAGGGGGTGCCCCCTACGAGCAGTACTTC. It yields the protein CASSIGGGAPYEQYF.

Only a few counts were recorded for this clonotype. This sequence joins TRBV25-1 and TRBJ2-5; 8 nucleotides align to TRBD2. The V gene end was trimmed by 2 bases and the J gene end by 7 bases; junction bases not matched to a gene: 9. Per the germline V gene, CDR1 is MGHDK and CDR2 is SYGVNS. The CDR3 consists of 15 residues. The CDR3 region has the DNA TGTGCCAGCAGTGAACAGCGGGGGCCTTTGGTGACCCAGTACTTC. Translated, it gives CASSEQRGPLVTQYF.

The CDR3 DNA sequence: TGTGCCAGCAGTTACGGGGCGGAGCAGTACTTC. It translates to CASSYGAEQYF. The gene calls are TRBV6-1 and TRBJ2-7; perhaps D is TRBD1 or TRBD2 (5 bases each). Trimming shortened V by 5 bases and J by 7 bases, and 9 bases separated the two germline ends. Looked up from germline, CDR1 is MNHNS and CDR2 is SASEGT. CDR3 size: 11 residues.

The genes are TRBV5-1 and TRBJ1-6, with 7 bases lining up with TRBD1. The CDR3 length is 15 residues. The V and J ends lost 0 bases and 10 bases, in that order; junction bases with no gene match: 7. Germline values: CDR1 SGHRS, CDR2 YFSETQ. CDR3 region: CASSLAGQDRSPLHF. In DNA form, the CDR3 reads TGCGCCAGCAGCTTGGCCGGACAGGACCGCTCACCCCTCCACTTT.

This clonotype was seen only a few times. As DNA, the CDR3 is TGCGCCAGCAGCCAAGATTTGCCCGGACCCACAGATACGCAGTATTTT. As protein: CASSQDLPGPTDTQYF. The V gene is TRBV4-1, the J gene TRBJ2-3; the D is unclear. This CDR3 region has 16 residues. Deletions cut 0 bases from V and 2 bases from J, with 12 bases between. Germline CDR1 MGHRA, CDR2 YSYEKL.

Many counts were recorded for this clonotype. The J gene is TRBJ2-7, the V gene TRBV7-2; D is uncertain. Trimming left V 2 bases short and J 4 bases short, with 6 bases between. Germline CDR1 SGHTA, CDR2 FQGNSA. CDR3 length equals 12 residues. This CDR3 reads CASSLLLYEQYF. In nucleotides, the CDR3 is TGTGCCAGCAGCTTACTTTTGTACGAGCAGTACTTC.

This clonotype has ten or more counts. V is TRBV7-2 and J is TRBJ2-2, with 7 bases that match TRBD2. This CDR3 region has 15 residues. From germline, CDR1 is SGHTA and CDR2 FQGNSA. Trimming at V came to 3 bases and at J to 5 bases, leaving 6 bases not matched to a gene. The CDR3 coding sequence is TGTGCCAGCAGCTTGAGGCAGGGAGGGACCGGGGAGCTGTTTTTT. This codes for CASSLRQGGTGELFF.

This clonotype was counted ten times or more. CDR3 bases: TGTGCCAGCAGCTTAGCGGAAGAATACGAGCAGTACTTC. It is translated as CASSLAEEYEQYF. This chain links TRBV7-6 with TRBJ2-7; D remains ambiguous. The CDR3 consists of 13 residues. Trimming removed 0 bases at V and 4 bases at J, with 7 bases between. Germline V gene lookup returns CDR1 SGHVS and CDR2 FNYEAQ.

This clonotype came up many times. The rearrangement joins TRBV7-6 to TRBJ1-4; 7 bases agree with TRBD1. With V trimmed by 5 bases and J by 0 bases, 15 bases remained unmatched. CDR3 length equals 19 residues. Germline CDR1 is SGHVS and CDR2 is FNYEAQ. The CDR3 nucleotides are TGTGCCAGCAGCCCCACTTTAGGGGGCCAACCACCAACTAATGAAAAACTGTTTTTT. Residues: CASSPTLGGQPPTNEKLFF. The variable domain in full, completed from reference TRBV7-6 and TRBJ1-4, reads GAGVSQSPRYKVTKRGQDVALRCDPISGHVSLYWYRQALGQGPEFLTYFNYEAQQDKSGLPNDRFSAERPEGSISTLTIQRTEQRDSAMYRCASSPTLGGQPPTNEKLFFGSGTQLSVL.

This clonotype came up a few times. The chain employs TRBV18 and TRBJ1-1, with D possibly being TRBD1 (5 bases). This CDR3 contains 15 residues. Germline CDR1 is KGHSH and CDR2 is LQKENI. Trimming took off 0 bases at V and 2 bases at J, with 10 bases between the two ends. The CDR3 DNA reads TGTGCCAGCTCACCACCGGACACATCCAACACTGAAGCTTTCTTT. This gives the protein CASSPPDTSNTEAFF.

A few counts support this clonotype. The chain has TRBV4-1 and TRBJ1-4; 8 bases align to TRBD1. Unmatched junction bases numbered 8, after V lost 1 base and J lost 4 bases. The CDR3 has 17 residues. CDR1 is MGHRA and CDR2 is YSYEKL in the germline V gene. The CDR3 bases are TGCGCCAGCAGCCAAGGGACAGGGAGGGGACTTAATGAAAAACTGTTTTTT. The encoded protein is CASSQGTGRGLNEKLFF.

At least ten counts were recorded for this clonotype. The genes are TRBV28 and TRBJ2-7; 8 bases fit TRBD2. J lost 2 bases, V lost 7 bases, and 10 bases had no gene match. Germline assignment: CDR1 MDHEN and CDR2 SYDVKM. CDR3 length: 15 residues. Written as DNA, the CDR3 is TGTGCCAGCATAGGAGCGGGGGTTGGAACCTACGAGCAGTACTTC. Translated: CASIGAGVGTYEQYF.